Detailed here is one T cell receptor (beta chain). Its specificity is unknown. This record comes from a study of shared clonotypes between healthy human individuals. Whole-study results and caveats: Some naive CD4 clonotypes, approximately 4.5%, turned up in common across a few donors.

Method: immunoSEQ multiplex PCR; TCRdb's copy keeps in-frame clones and lacks some. Of a few million clones in the sample, 93% are singletons; the top ten hold roughly 1.7%. Naive CD8 isolation took CD45RO-negative cells positively selected for CCR7 and excluded terminally differentiated effector memory CD45RA+ cells. V was clipped by 4 bases and J by 8 bases, with 20 bases between them. CDR3 length equals 16 residues. CDR1 is SNHLY, CDR2 FYNNEI, per germline. The sample comprised naive CD8+ T cells from PBMCs. The V gene is TRBV2, the J gene TRBJ1-4; D not resolved. The TCR was taken from a man aged 18 to 35 in good health. Some clones in this sample may be carry-over from other donors' samples. DNA of the CDR3: TGTGCCAGCAGTGCCCTGGGTGAGGGAGAGATGGAAAAACTGTTTTTT. Translating it yields CASSALGEGEMEKLFF.